The T cell receptor beta chain described here comes from a study of cytomegalovirus exposure and HLA in healthy donors. General study results and limits: For presence/absence analyses, sequencing depth was assumed to be roughly uniform across donors.

About this clone: The antigen remains unidentified.

The PCR made use of 60 Vbeta and 13 Jbeta primers. Data came from immunoSEQ multiplex PCR; TCRdb stores just in-frame clones and leaves some out. The sample shows roughly 190,000 clones, around 80% of them seen only once. CDR3 length: 14 residues. Looked up from germline, CDR1 is LNHNV and CDR2 is YYDKDF (reference sequence). The V end lost 9 bases, the J end lost 1 base, and 12 bases lay between the germline ends. This TCR was sampled from a woman in her thirties in good health and CMV-seropositive. The V and J genes are TRBV15 and TRBJ2-2; D call uncertain. Material for sequencing was PBMCs. CDR3 coding DNA: TGTGCCACAAGTGTTCCTAGGAACACCGGGGAGCTGTTTTTT. Its protein is CATSVPRNTGELFF.